This T cell receptor (beta chain) was sequenced in a study of blood T cells in healthy people across ages. CDR1 is DFQATT and CDR2 is SNEGSKA in the germline V gene (reference sequence). The CDR3 contains 15 residues. The V gene end was trimmed by 5 bases and the J gene end by 8 bases; junction bases not matched to a gene: 13. This clonotype has a handful of counts. Together with a sample-barcoded 5' primer, a J-beta primer mix was included in a second PCR lasting roughly 6 to 12 cycles. Through a template-switch adaptor with 12 random nucleotides, each cDNA molecule received a tag. One entry per CDR3 protein results from TCRdb running MiXCR on the 5' RACE reads. The repertoire has approximately 900,000 distinct CDR3 sequences, approximately 32% of them found once; the top ten carry about 10%. These sequences were also reported in another study, on T cells of mothers and their children. From that second work: In unrelated and related pairs, TCR recombination output is shaped in a similar way by thymic selection.

The sequencing sample was made of blood. This TCR was sampled from a woman aged 40-49 years in good health. The rearrangement joins TRBV20-1 to TRBJ1-2, with 11 bases identical to TRBD1. CDR3 sequence reads: CSAQPGTGGVNGYTF. CDR3 DNA: TGCAGTGCTCAACCCGGGACAGGGGGGGTGAACGGCTACACCTTC.